This is a list of T cell receptor beta chains from one sample in a study of a mutant IDH1 vaccine in newly diagnosed glioma. No antigen has been identified for these receptors. Produced via immunoSEQ multiplex PCR; TCRdb's table is partial and in-frame only. The data show about 43,000 clones, approximately 84% seen once. Sequencing used PBMCs, obtained from a glioma patient whose treatment included an IDH1 peptide vaccine. These receptors all come from a woman younger than 35 with glioma. Some clones in this sample may be carry-over from other donors' samples. The CDR3 runs from the conserved cysteine through the conserved F or W. D genes are given only for firm matches. Some rows mark clone size as missing; the rest say once, few, many or name a class of expanded clone.

j_gene,abundance,d_gene,v_gene,CDR3nt,CDR3aa
TRBJ2-7,NA,TRBD1,TRBV5-4,TGTGCCAGCAGCTTGGCCTTGGGACAGGGGTCTAGCGAGCAGTACTTC,CASSLALGQGSSEQYF
TRBJ1-5,NA,TRBD1,TRBV6-5,TGTGCCAGCGGTCTTAGGACAGGGGACAATCAGCCCCAGCATTTT,CASGLRTGDNQPQHF
TRBJ1-5,NA,NA,TRBV4-1,TGCGCCAGCAGCCAACCAGGGCGAGGCAATCAGCCCCAGCATTTT,CASSQPGRGNQPQHF
TRBJ2-5,NA,NA,TRBV27,TGTGCCACTAAAAGGTCCCCTAGCGCCGCAGGAGAGACCCAGTACTTC,CATKRSPSAAGETQYF
TRBJ2-7,NA,NA,TRBV7-2,TGTGCCAGCAGCTTAGATCTGCGGTGGAGCAGAGAGCAGTACTTC,CASSLDLRWSREQYF
TRBJ1-5,few,NA,TRBV6-1,TGTGCCAGCAGTGAATGGGGAAGGCAGGGACAGCCCCAGCATTTT,CASSEWGRQGQPQHF
TRBJ2-7,NA,TRBD2,TRBV7-3,TGTGCCAGCAGCTTAGGGCTAGCGGGAGCGTACGAGCAGTACTTC,CASSLGLAGAYEQYF
TRBJ2-7,NA,TRBD1,TRBV7-6,TGTGCCAGCAGCTTTCAACCCGGACAGGTGGCTTACGAGCAGTACTTC,CASSFQPGQVAYEQYF
TRBJ2-6,NA,NA,TRBV6-1,TGTGCCAGCAGGCGGAGCTCTGGGGCCAACGTCCTGACTTTC,CASRRSSGANVLTF
TRBJ2-4,NA,TRBD2,TRBV27,TGTGCCAGCAGTTTTACTAGCGGGGGGCTTTCCGGAAACATTCAGTACTTC,CASSFTSGGLSGNIQYF
TRBJ1-4,NA,TRBD1,TRBV6-5,TGTGCCAGCAGTTACGGGACAGAGAATGAAAAACTGTTTTTT,CASSYGTENEKLFF
TRBJ2-7,NA,TRBD1,TRBV5-1,TGCGCCAGCAGCTTGGCCTCCCGGGACAGGCGTTCCTACGAGCAGTACTTC,CASSLASRDRRSYEQYF
TRBJ2-5,NA,NA,TRBV4-1,TGCGCCAGCAGCCAAGAGGGCTCACGGGGCTCGGAGACCCAGTACTTC,CASSQEGSRGSETQYF
TRBJ1-2,NA,TRBD1,TRBV2,TGTGCCAGGGGCGAGGGGGCGAGTGGCTACACCTTC,CARGEGASGYTF
TRBJ1-1,NA,TRBD1,TRBV10-1,TGCGCCAGCAGGGGACAGGGCAAGGCTGAAGCTTTCTTT,CASRGQGKAEAFF
TRBJ2-7,NA,NA,TRBV9,TGTGCCAGCTCTAGCGCCATCTCCTACGAGCAGTACTTC,CASSSAISYEQYF
TRBJ1-2,NA,NA,TRBV7-6,TGTGCCAGCACCCCCTGGACCGACCCAAACTATGGCTACACCTTC,CASTPWTDPNYGYTF
TRBJ2-7,NA,NA,TRBV25-1,TGTGCCAGCAGTGATCGGCCTTTGGGGGAGCAGTACTTC,CASSDRPLGEQYF
TRBJ1-5,NA,TRBD1,TRBV30,TGTGCCTGGACAGGGGGAGGCAATCAGCCCCAGCATTTT,CAWTGGGNQPQHF
TRBJ2-7,NA,NA,TRBV7-8,TGTGCCAGCAGCTTAGGAGGGGTCCCCCACGAGCAGTACTTC,CASSLGGVPHEQYF
TRBJ1-4,NA,NA,TRBV30,TGTGCCTGGAGTAAGTCAGGAGCAACTAATGAAAAACTGTTTTTT,CAWSKSGATNEKLFF
TRBJ1-1,NA,NA,TRBV30,TGTGCCTGGAGTGTTCGCCCCGCCCCATCTGAAGCTTTCTTT,CAWSVRPAPSEAFF
TRBJ2-3,NA,NA,TRBV7-2,TGTGCCAGCAGCTTGGGGAGAAACACAGATACGCAGTATTTT,CASSLGRNTDTQYF
TRBJ2-7,NA,NA,TRBV7-9,TGTGCCAGCCGTGCGGGTAGCTCCTACGAGCAGTACTTC,CASRAGSSYEQYF
TRBJ1-5,few,NA,TRBV10-3,TGTGCCATCAGCAGGGTAGGTAATCAGCCCCAGCATTTT,CAISRVGNQPQHF
TRBJ1-1,once,TRBD1,TRBV9,TGTGCCAGCAGCGTATGGGACAGCCGTGAAGCTTTCTTT,CASSVWDSREAFF
TRBJ2-7,NA,TRBD2,TRBV6-1,TGTGCCAGCAGGATAGCGGGAGCGTCCTACGAGCAGTACTTC,CASRIAGASYEQYF
TRBJ1-1,few,NA,TRBV9,TGTGCCAGCAGCGTAGAGATGAACACTGAAGCTTTCTTT,CASSVEMNTEAFF
TRBJ2-7,NA,NA,TRBV30,TGTGCCTGGCAACAAGGGCCACTGACCTACGAGCAGTACTTC,CAWQQGPLTYEQYF
TRBJ2-6,NA,NA,TRBV6-1,TGTGCCAGCAGTCCCACAGGGCCCGGGGCCAACGTCCTGACTTTC,CASSPTGPGANVLTF
TRBJ1-3,NA,NA,TRBV7-8,TGTGCCAGCAGCTCGGCCAGGCTCTCTGGAAACACCATATATTTT,CASSSARLSGNTIYF
TRBJ2-5,NA,NA,TRBV5-4,TGTGCCAGCAGCTTGAGGGCAGTCCAAGAGACCCAGTACTTC,CASSLRAVQETQYF
TRBJ1-1,few,NA,TRBV29-1,TGCAGCGTTGTGGGGCGATTCAACACTGAAGCTTTCTTT,CSVVGRFNTEAFF
TRBJ1-3,NA,TRBD1,TRBV7-9,TGTGCCAGCAGCTCCCACAGGGGCCTCTCTGGAAACACCATATATTTT,CASSSHRGLSGNTIYF
TRBJ1-4,NA,NA,TRBV5-1,TGCGCCAGCAGCTTAAGCCGTAATGAAAAACTGTTTTTT,CASSLSRNEKLFF
TRBJ2-1,NA,NA,TRBV27,TGTGCCAGCAATCCCAGGGGAGTCAGCAATGAGCAGTTCTTC,CASNPRGVSNEQFF
TRBJ1-1,NA,NA,TRBV5-6,TGTGCCAGCAGCTTGGTGTTCGACATCATGAACACTGAAGCTTTCTTT,CASSLVFDIMNTEAFF
TRBJ2-3,NA,TRBD2,TRBV5-1,TGCGCCAGCAGCTTGGGGCCTAGCGGGGTGGATACGCAGTATTTT,CASSLGPSGVDTQYF
TRBJ1-1,NA,NA,TRBV2,TGTGCCAGCATCCAGATGTGGGCAAGCACTGAAGCTTTCTTT,CASIQMWASTEAFF
TRBJ1-1,few,NA,TRBV18,TGTGCCAGCTCACGCAAGGGTAACACTGAAGCTTTCTTT,CASSRKGNTEAFF
TRBJ1-2,NA,NA,TRBV19,TGTGCCAGTAGTATGGGAATTTCGGGGAACTATGGCTACACCTTC,CASSMGISGNYGYTF
TRBJ1-2,NA,NA,TRBV30,TGTGCCTGGAGTGTAGGTGGGGTCCGATATGGCTACACCTTC,CAWSVGGVRYGYTF
TRBJ1-1,NA,NA,TRBV7-7,TGTGCCAGCAGTTCGGACAGAAACACTGAAGCTTTCTTT,CASSSDRNTEAFF
TRBJ1-6,NA,NA,TRBV5-1,TGCGCCAGCAGCTTCGGACAGAACTATAATTCACCCCTCCACTTT,CASSFGQNYNSPLHF
TRBJ2-5,NA,NA,TRBV29-1,TGCAGCGTTGATGGGGGGCTAGTTCGTACCCAGTACTTC,CSVDGGLVRTQYF
TRBJ1-5,NA,NA,TRBV19,TGTGCCTCAGACGCAGGGGCGGGTTATAGCAATCAGCCCCAGCATTTT,CASDAGAGYSNQPQHF
TRBJ2-7,NA,NA,TRBV4-1,TGCGCCAGCAGCCAAGCAGTAGGGAGGTCCTACGAGCAGTACTTC,CASSQAVGRSYEQYF
TRBJ1-4,NA,NA,TRBV2,TGTGCCAGCAGAAACAGGGTAGGCGAAAAACTGTTTTTT,CASRNRVGEKLFF
TRBJ2-1,NA,TRBD2,TRBV27,TGTGCCAGCACCCGAGGACTCTGGCTAGCGGGAGAGCAGTTCTTC,CASTRGLWLAGEQFF
TRBJ2-1,NA,NA,TRBV9,TGTGCCAGCAGCGTAGGTGGGGGCCCTGAGCAGTTCTTC,CASSVGGGPEQFF
TRBJ1-3,NA,NA,TRBV7-2,TGTGCCAGCAGCTTAGCAAGGCTCTCTGGAAACACCATATATTTT,CASSLARLSGNTIYF
TRBJ2-7,NA,NA,TRBV6-1,TGTGCCAGCAGAACAGACGCCTACGAGCAGTACTTC,CASRTDAYEQYF
TRBJ2-7,NA,TRBD1,TRBV7-3,TGTGCCAGCAGCTTGACAGGGGGCGCTGATTACGAGCAGTACTTC,CASSLTGGADYEQYF
TRBJ2-3,once,NA,TRBV9,TGTGCCAGCAGCGCCTCGGGGCAGGCGGGGAATACGCAGTATTTT,CASSASGQAGNTQYF